This T cell receptor beta chain was sequenced for a study of blood T cell repertoires in COVID-19 (dated by TCRdb to 2019 to 2021). General notes on the study: Samples covering the acute and convalescent phases of COVID-19 were provided by collaborators in the United States, Italy and Spain. The prospective study material was composed of cDNA or gDNA derived from T cells, B-cell-depleted T cells, or PBMCs. Deeply sampled blood TCRbeta repertoires from subjects exposed to, actively infected with, or recovered from COVID-19 were included in the dataset. The repertoires were released in a freely available public database intended as a resource for research on the immune response to SARS-CoV-2. Samples were obtained from the ongoing ImmuneRACE study (first 160 participants) and from about 1,300 subjects provided by 6 global collaborators. A de-identified subject ID, COVID-19 status, age in years and sex were almost always included in the sample metadata. HLA class I and class II types, where available, came from metadata supplied by the sample provider rather than from assay-based typing.

As to this clone: It lacks a known antigen. The record has no base qualities; no much larger clone is one base away.

TCRbeta CDR3 regions were amplified from genomic DNA by means of the immunoSEQ Assay, a bias-controlled multiplex PCR. Under the source paper's analysis protocol: Within the assay, amplification of reference gene primers was used to estimate how many nucleated cells each sample contained. Sequence reads were collapsed and filtered to measure the absolute abundance of every unique TCRbeta CDR3 rearrangement. For each sample, productive Simpson clonality was calculated as the square root of Simpson's diversity index across productive rearrangements. TCRdb re-hosts the immuneACCESS table, in-frame sequences only. Its copies lack some clones; in the studies checked, an unresolved V gene accounts for under half of them, and the cause for the rest is not known. V and J calls and clone size are as listed in that table; D and trimming were resolved from the DNA. A total of about 120,000 clones appear in this sample, roughly 80% of them only once. Jointly, the top ten make up roughly 10% of the sample.

The full study reports these points: The quantity of clinical and demographic metadata differed by source and by participant and was supplied without curation.

From a lookup of the germline V gene, CDR1 and CDR2 are SGHTA and FQGNSA. Counted from cysteine to phenylalanine, this CDR3 has 16 amino acids. Just CDR3 DNA is preserved here, 48 bases in frame from base 1. Between the V and J ends, shortened by 1 base and 2 bases respectively, the junction contains 13 bases. Whole blood was collected in K2EDTA tubes by collaborating institutions according to the institutions' own protocols. For TCRbeta analysis, collaborator samples were shipped as frozen whole blood, as isolated PBMCs, or as DNA extracted from either sample type. The rearrangement combines TRBV7-2 with TRBJ2-3; the D gene remains uncertain. The receptor's source is a human donor in a cohort sampled during active COVID-19. Sequencing input: peripheral blood. The CDR3 region has the sequence CASSLGQSPPTDTQYF. The DNA sequence reads TGTGCCAGCAGCTTAGGGCAGTCACCTCCCACAGATACGCAGTATTTT. Extended through the reference TRBV7-2 and TRBJ2-3 proteins, this CDR3 yields the full variable domain: GAGVSQSPSNKVTEKGKDVELRCDPISGHTALYWYRQSLGQGLEFLIYFQGNSAPDKSGLPSDRFSAERTGGSVSTLTIQRTQQEDSAVYLCASSLGQSPPTDTQYFGPGTRLTVL.